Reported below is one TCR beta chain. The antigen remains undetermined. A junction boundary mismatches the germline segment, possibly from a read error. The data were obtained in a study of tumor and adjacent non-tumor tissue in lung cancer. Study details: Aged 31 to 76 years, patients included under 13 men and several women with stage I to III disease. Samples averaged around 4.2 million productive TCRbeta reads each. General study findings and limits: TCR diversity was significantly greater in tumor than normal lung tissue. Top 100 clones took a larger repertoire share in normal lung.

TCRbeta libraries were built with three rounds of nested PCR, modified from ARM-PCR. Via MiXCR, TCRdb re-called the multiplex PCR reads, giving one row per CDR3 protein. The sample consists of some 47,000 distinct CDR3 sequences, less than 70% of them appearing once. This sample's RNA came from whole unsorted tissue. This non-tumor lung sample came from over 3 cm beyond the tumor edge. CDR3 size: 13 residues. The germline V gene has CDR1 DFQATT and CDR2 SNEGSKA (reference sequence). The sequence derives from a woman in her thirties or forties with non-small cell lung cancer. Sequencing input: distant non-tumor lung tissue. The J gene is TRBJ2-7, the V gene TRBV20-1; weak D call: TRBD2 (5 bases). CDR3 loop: CCAIPGGSYEQYF. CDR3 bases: TGCTGTGCTATCCCCGGAGGCTCCTACGAGCAGTACTTC.